These 19 T cell receptor beta chains were all obtained from the same sample, sequenced in a study of graft-versus-host responses after intestinal transplantation (dated by TCRdb to about 2021). The library was obtained by the immunoSEQ multiplex PCR assay. TCRdb stores this immuneACCESS table with in-frame sequences only. Part of the clones is absent; in the studies checked, under half of the shortfall reflects unresolved V genes, and no reason is known for the rest. For this sample there are under 100,000 clones; more than 80% appear just once. About 15% of the sample belongs to the ten largest clones. The sequenced sample was PBMCs, obtained roughly 450 days after intestinal transplant. Receptors originate from a human patient who received an intestinal transplant, so some T cells may come from the graft donor.

This chain uses TRBV7-9 with TRBJ1-2; 7 bases are shared with TRBD1. V was pared by 4 bases and J by 3 bases, with 5 bases of the junction left unmatched. The CDR3 is 14 amino acids. Germline V lookup: CDR1 SEHNR, CDR2 FQNEAQ (reference sequence). This CDR3 is CASSWPTGDYGYTF. CDR3 coding DNA: TGTGCCAGCAGCTGGCCCACAGGGGACTATGGCTACACCTTC.

The chain links TRBV6-1 to TRBJ1-1; 7 bases align to TRBD1. V was pared by 4 bases and J by 1 base, with 6 bases of the junction left unmatched. The CDR3 is 15 amino acids. Germline values: CDR1 MNHNS, CDR2 SASEGT. This chain's CDR3 is CASSAVQGPNTEAFF. CDR3 nucleotide sequence: TGTGCCAGCAGTGCCGTACAGGGGCCGAACACTGAAGCTTTCTTT.

In this sample, this clone turned up once. The J gene is TRBJ1-1, the V gene TRBV5-1; D possibly corresponds to TRBD1 (6 bases). Trimming left V 0 bases short and J 1 base short, with 10 bases between. CDR1 SGHRS and CDR2 YFSETQ come from the germline V gene. The CDR3 covers 15 residues. The CDR3 sequence is CASSLAGAQNTEAFF. In nucleotides, the CDR3 is TGCGCCAGCAGCTTGGCGGGGGCTCAGAACACTGAAGCTTTCTTT.

This clone was counted a few times. In DNA form, the CDR3 reads TGTGCCAGTAGTATGCGGGGGGACACCTACACCTTC. Its translation: CASSMRGDTYTF. This chain joins TRBV19 and TRBJ1-2; weak D call: TRBD1 (6 bases). In germline, CDR1 is LNHDA, CDR2 SQIVND (reference sequence). Trimming cost V 3 bases and J 10 bases, with 12 bases left between them. This CDR3 contains 12 residues.

The chain joins TRBV9 to TRBJ2-1, with TRBD2 as a possible D gene (7 bases). CDR1 and CDR2 (germline): SGDLS, YYNGEE. Trimming removed 3 bases from V and 8 bases from J, with 15 bases in between. There are 14 residues in the CDR3. The CDR3 here is CASSGGGGAYEQFF. The DNA of the CDR3 is TGTGCCAGCAGCGGCGGTGGGGGGGCCTATGAGCAGTTCTTC.

V and J are TRBV19 and TRBJ1-6; 9 bases map to TRBD1. Germline loops: CDR1 LNHDA, CDR2 SQIVND (reference sequence). The trim removed 7 bases at V and 10 bases at J, leaving 11 bases unmatched. The CDR3 spans 15 residues. For the CDR3, the DNA is TGTGCCAGTACCACCACCGGGACAGGGAACTCACCCCTCCACTTT. Translating it yields CASTTTGTGNSPLHF.

The J gene is TRBJ1-1, the V gene TRBV19; TRBD1 matches 9 bases. CDR3 length equals 16 residues. The trim removed 1 base at V and 4 bases at J, leaving 7 bases unmatched. Germline lookup yields CDR1 LNHDA and CDR2 SQIVND (reference sequence). CDR3 amino acids: CASSIGTGGRGTEAFF. The CDR3 DNA is TGTGCCAGTAGTATAGGAACAGGGGGCAGGGGCACTGAAGCTTTCTTT.

This rearrangement joins TRBV27 to TRBJ2-1, with 9 bases that match TRBD1. The J segment lost 4 bases and the V segment lost 0 bases, leaving 4 bases of the junction unmatched. The CDR3 has 16 amino acids. From germline, CDR1 is MNHEY and CDR2 SMNVEV (reference sequence). The CDR3 region has the DNA TGTGCCAGCAGTTTATCGGGACAGGGCCGTTACAATGAGCAGTTCTTC. The encoded protein is CASSLSGQGRYNEQFF.

The V gene is TRBV6-6, the J gene TRBJ2-7; possibly TRBD1 for D (5 bases). V was cut by 5 bases and J by 2 bases, with 10 bases left in between. Germline values: CDR1 MNHNY, CDR2 SVGAGI (reference sequence). This CDR3 spans 13 amino acids. CDR3 sequence: CASSDARAYEQYF. The CDR3 bases are TGTGCCAGCAGTGATGCCAGGGCCTACGAGCAGTACTTC.

The rearrangement links TRBV19 to TRBJ1-1; D is perhaps TRBD1 (6 bases). With 0 bases removed from V and 4 bases from J, the gap between germline ends came to 15 bases. The CDR3 consists of 16 residues. Germline V gives CDR1 LNHDA, CDR2 SQIVND (reference sequence). The CDR3 sequence is CASSIEGGRLGTEAFF. CDR3 bases: TGTGCCAGTAGTATAGAGGGGGGGCGCCTCGGCACTGAAGCTTTCTTT.

The J gene is TRBJ1-4, the V gene TRBV20-1; no clear D gene. CDR3 length: 11 amino acids. Germline CDR1 reads DFQATT; CDR2 reads SNEGSKA (reference sequence). Trimming left V 3 bases short and J 8 bases short, with 7 bases between. The CDR3 DNA follows: TGCAGTGCTAGCGCGTGGGAAAAACTGTTTTTT. It yields the protein CSASAWEKLFF.

V gene TRBV27 combines with J gene TRBJ2-4; the D gene is possibly TRBD2 (5 bases). The CDR3 is 13 amino acids. CDR1 is MNHEY and CDR2 is SMNVEV in the germline V gene (reference sequence). V was clipped by 6 bases and J by 1 base, with 7 bases between them. In nucleotides, the CDR3 is TGTGCCAGCAGCGGGGAGGCCAAAAACATTCAGTACTTC. Translation: CASSGEAKNIQYF.

This chain joins TRBV9 and TRBJ1-2; D might be TRBD1 (5 bases). The germline gives CDR1 SGDLS, CDR2 YYNGEE. This CDR3 has 14 amino acids. The V gene lost 7 bases and the J gene lost 8 bases, with 21 bases spanning the gap. In nucleotides, the CDR3 is TGTGCCAGCCGTCACCGGGACCTATCGCGGGGCTACACCTTC. Translating gives CASRHRDLSRGYTF.

This chain connects TRBV18 to TRBJ2-5, with D perhaps matching TRBD1 (6 bases). CDR1 and CDR2 (germline): KGHSH, LQKENI. CDR3 length equals 15 residues. V lost 4 bases and J 0 bases, leaving 12 bases between the germline ends. The CDR3 DNA follows: TGTGCCAGCTCACAACAACGGGACAACCAAGAGACCCAGTACTTC. Protein: CASSQQRDNQETQYF.

The DNA of the CDR3 is TGTGCCAGCAGTTTATGGGACACAGATACGCAGTATTTT. It translates to CASSLWDTDTQYF. V usage is TRBV27 and J usage is TRBJ2-3; D uncertain. Germline CDR1 is MNHEY and CDR2 is SMNVEV (reference sequence). The CDR3 spans 13 residues. Trimming took 1 base from V and 2 from J, leaving 4 bases between them.

The V call is TRBV7-6, the J call TRBJ1-2; the D gene is possibly TRBD1 (6 bases). CDR3 length equals 19 residues. Trimming shortened V by 5 bases and J by 1 base, and 26 bases separated the two germline ends. From germline, CDR1 is SGHVS and CDR2 FNYEAQ. As DNA, the CDR3 is TGTGCCAGCAGCCAGATACTACGGGACACAGATCAAATTAACTATGGCTACACCTTC. Its protein product is CASSQILRDTDQINYGYTF. The whole variable domain, remainder taken from reference TRBV7-6 and TRBJ1-2, is GAGVSQSPRYKVTKRGQDVALRCDPISGHVSLYWYRQALGQGPEFLTYFNYEAQQDKSGLPNDRFSAERPEGSISTLTIQRTEQRDSAMYRCASSQILRDTDQINYGYTFGSGTRLTVV.

This rearrangement joins TRBV5-1 to TRBJ2-1; D is possibly TRBD1 (6 bases). This CDR3 comprises 14 residues. V gave up 5 bases and J gave up 1 base, with 10 bases separating them. Germline V lookup: CDR1 SGHRS, CDR2 YFSETQ. In DNA form, the CDR3 reads TGCGCCAGCAGACAGGGAACGTCCTACAATGAGCAGTTCTTC. Protein sequence: CASRQGTSYNEQFF. The full variable domain, completed using reference TRBV5-1 and TRBJ2-1, is KAGVTQTPRYLIKTRGQQVTLSCSPISGHRSVSWYQQTPGQGLQFLFEYFSETQRNKGNFPGRFSGRQFSNSRSEMNVSTLELGDSALYLCASRQGTSYNEQFFGPGTRLTVL.

The CDR3 loop is CAITGTGEGDTQYF. In DNA, the CDR3 is TGTGCCATCACCGGGACAGGGGAGGGAGATACGCAGTATTTT. This chain links TRBV10-3 with TRBJ2-3; 10 nucleotides align to TRBD1. CDR1 is ENHRY, CDR2 SYGVKD, per germline. CDR3 length: 14 amino acids. V trimming: 7 bases; J trimming: 5 bases; junction bases outside the gene matches: 6.

The genes are TRBV7-8 and TRBJ1-2, with a possible D match to TRBD1 (6 bases). Trimming left V 5 bases short and J 2 bases short, with 12 bases between. CDR1 is SGHVS and CDR2 is FQNEAQ in the germline V gene. This CDR3 comprises 14 residues. The CDR3 DNA follows: TGTGCCAGCAGCCCACGGACAGCCAACTATGGCTACACCTTC. It is translated as CASSPRTANYGYTF.